The sequence of this TCR beta chain was determined in a study of CD8 T cells in ankylosing spondylitis. Note on this clonotype: As yet, its antigen is unknown.

Notes on the study in general: Those disease-linked clones were CD8+; they were also relatively rare in peripheral blood. In the blood and synovial fluid of reactive arthritis, some motif variants had been previously reported. Reportedly, matched ankylosing spondylitis synovial fluid was significantly enriched for disease-linked clones. Roughly eight highly homologous variants made up a TCR beta motif, and this motif appeared characteristic of ankylosing spondylitis blood.

Quantitative 5'-RACE with molecular barcodes was used to make the TCR beta libraries. MiXCR, run by TCRdb on the 5' RACE reads, gives a single entry per CDR3 protein. The sample yields roughly 450,000 distinct CDR3 sequences, roughly a quarter seen once. The source material was blood, either unsorted or a sorted T cell fraction (not recorded which). This receptor was obtained from a male donor with ankylosing spondylitis.

The CDR3 spells CASSLTLVGFNEQYF. Here the CDR3 DNA reads TGCGCCAGCAGCCTCACCCTAGTGGGCTTCAACGAGCAGTACTTC. The V call is TRBV5-1, the J call TRBJ2-7; D gene uncertain. V lost 4 bases to trimming and J lost 5 bases, with 19 bases between them. CDR1 and CDR2 from the germline V gene are SGHRS and YFSETQ. The CDR3 runs 15 residues.